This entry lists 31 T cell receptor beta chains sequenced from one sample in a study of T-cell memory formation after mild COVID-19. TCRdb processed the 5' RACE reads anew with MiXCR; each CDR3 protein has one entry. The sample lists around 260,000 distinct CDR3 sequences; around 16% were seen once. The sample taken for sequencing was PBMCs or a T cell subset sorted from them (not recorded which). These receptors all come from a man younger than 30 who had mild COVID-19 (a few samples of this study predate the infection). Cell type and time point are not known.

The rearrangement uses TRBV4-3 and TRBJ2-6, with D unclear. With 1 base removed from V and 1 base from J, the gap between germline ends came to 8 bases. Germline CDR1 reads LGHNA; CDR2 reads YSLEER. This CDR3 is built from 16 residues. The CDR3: CASSQVWSSGANVLTF. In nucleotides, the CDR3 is TGCGCCAGCAGCCAAGTTTGGAGTTCTGGGGCCAACGTCCTGACTTTC.

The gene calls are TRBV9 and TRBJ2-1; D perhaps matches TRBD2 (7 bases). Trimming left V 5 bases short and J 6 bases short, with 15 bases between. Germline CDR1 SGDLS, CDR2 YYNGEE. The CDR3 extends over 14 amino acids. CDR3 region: CASSPRGATNEQFF. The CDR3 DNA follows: TGTGCCAGCAGTCCTCGGGGGGCGACCAATGAGCAGTTCTTC.

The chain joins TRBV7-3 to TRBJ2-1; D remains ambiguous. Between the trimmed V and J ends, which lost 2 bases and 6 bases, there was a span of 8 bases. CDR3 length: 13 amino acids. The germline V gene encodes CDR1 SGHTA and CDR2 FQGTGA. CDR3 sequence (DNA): TGTGCCAGCAGCTTAGGCACACGCAATGAGCAGTTCTTC. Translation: CASSLGTRNEQFF. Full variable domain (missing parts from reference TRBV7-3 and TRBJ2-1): GAGVSQTPSNKVTEKGKYVELRCDPISGHTALYWYRQSLGQGPEFLIYFQGTGAADDSGLPNDRFFAVRPEGSVSTLKIQRTERGDSAVYLCASSLGTRNEQFFGPGTRLTVL.

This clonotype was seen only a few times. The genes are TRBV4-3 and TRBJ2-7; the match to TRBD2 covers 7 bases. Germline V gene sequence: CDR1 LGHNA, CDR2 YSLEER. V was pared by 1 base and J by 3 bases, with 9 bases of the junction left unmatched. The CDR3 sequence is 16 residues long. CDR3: CASSQVWGGSHYEQYF. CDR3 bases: TGCGCCAGCAGCCAAGTATGGGGCGGGAGTCACTACGAGCAGTACTTC.

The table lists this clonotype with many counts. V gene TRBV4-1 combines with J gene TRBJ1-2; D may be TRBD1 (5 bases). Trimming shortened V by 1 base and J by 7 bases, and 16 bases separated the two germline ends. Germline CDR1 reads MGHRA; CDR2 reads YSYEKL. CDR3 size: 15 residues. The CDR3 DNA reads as TGCGCCAGCAGCCAAGTCATTCCGGGGGACGGTGGCTACACCTTC. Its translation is CASSQVIPGDGGYTF.

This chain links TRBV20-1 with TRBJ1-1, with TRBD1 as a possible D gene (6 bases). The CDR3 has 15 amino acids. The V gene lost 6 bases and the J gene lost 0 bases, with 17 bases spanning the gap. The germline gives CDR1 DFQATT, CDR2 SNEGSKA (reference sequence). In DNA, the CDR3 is TGCAGTGCAAAGCCCGGGGGCCGCATGAACACTGAAGCTTTCTTT. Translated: CSAKPGGRMNTEAFF.

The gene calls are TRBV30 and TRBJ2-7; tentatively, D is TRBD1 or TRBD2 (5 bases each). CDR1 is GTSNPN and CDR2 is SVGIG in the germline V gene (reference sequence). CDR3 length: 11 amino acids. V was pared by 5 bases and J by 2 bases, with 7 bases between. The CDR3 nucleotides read TGTGCCTGGGGGACGGCCTACGAGCAGTACTTC. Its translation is CAWGTAYEQYF.

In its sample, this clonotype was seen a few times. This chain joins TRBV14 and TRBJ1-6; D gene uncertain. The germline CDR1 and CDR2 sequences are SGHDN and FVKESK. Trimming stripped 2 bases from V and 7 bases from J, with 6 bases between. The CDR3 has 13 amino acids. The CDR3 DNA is TGTGCCAGCAGCCAATCATGGAATTCACCCCTCCACTTT. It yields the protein CASSQSWNSPLHF.

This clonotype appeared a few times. CDR3 sequence reads: CATSASGRPHNEQFF. DNA for the CDR3: TGTGCCACCAGTGCTTCTGGCAGGCCTCACAATGAGCAGTTCTTC. The chain links TRBV24-1 to TRBJ2-1, with D uncertain. Between the trimmed V and J ends, which lost 5 bases and 5 bases, there was a span of 15 bases. This CDR3 region has 15 residues. In germline, CDR1 is KGHDR, CDR2 SFDVKD.

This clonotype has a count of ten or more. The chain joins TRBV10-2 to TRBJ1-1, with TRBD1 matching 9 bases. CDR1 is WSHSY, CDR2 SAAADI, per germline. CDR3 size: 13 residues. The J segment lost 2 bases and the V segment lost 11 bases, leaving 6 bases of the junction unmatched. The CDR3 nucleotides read TGCGCCGGTAACAGGGGGCCCAACACTGAAGCTTTCTTT. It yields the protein CAGNRGPNTEAFF.

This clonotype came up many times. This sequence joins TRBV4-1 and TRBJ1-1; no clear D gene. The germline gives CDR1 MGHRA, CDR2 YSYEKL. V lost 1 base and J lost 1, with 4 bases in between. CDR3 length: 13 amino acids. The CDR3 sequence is CASSQVGNTEAFF. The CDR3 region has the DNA TGCGCCAGCAGCCAAGTGGGGAACACTGAAGCTTTCTTT.

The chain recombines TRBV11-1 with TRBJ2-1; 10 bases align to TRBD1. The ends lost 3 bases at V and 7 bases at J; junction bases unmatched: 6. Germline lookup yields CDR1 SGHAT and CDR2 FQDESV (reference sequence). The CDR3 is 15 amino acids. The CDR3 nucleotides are TGTGCCAGCAGCTTCGGGACAGGGGTGGGGAATGAGCAGTTCTTC. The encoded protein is CASSFGTGVGNEQFF. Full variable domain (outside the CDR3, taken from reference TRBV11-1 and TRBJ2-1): EAEVAQSPRYKITEKSQAVAFWCDPISGHATLYWYRQILGQGPELLVQFQDESVVDDSQLPKDRFSAERLKGVDSTLKIQPAELGDSAMYLCASSFGTGVGNEQFFGPGTRLTVL.

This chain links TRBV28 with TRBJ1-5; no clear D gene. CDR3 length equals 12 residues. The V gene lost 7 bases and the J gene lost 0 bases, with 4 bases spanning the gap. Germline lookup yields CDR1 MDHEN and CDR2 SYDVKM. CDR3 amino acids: CASKGSNQPQHF. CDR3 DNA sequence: TGTGCCAGCAAGGGTAGCAATCAGCCCCAGCATTTT.

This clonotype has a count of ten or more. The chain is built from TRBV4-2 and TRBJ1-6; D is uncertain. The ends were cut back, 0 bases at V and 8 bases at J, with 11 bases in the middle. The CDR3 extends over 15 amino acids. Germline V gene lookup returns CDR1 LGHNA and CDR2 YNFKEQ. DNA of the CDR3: TGTGCCAGCAGCCAAGAAGGTGGCCCTTATTCACCCCTCCACTTT. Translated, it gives CASSQEGGPYSPLHF.

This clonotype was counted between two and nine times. CDR3 loop: CSASRTGFGQYF. The CDR3 DNA reads TGCAGTGCTAGTAGGACGGGTTTCGGGCAGTATTTT. V usage is TRBV20-1 and J usage is TRBJ2-3; no firm D call. The CDR3 consists of 12 residues. The ends were cut back, 3 bases at V and 11 bases at J, with 15 bases in the middle. Germline V gene data show CDR1 as DFQATT and CDR2 as SNEGSKA (reference sequence).

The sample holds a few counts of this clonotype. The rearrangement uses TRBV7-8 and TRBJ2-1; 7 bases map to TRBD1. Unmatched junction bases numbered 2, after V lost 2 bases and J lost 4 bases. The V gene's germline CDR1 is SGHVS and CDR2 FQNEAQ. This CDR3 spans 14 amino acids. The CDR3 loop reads CASSLRGLYNEQFF. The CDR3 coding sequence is TGTGCCAGCAGCTTAAGGGGGCTATACAATGAGCAGTTCTTC.

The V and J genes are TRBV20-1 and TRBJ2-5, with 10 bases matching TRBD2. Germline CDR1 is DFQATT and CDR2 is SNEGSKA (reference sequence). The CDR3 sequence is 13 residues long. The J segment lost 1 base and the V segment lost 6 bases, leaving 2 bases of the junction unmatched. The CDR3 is CSARLAGQETQYF. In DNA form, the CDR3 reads TGCAGTGCCCGACTAGCGGGCCAAGAGACCCAGTACTTC.

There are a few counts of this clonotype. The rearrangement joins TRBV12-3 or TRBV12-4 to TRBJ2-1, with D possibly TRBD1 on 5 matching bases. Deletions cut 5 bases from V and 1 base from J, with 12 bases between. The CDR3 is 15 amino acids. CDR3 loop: CASSDWTRSYNEQFF. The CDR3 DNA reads TGTGCCAGCAGTGACTGGACACGTTCCTACAATGAGCAGTTCTTC.

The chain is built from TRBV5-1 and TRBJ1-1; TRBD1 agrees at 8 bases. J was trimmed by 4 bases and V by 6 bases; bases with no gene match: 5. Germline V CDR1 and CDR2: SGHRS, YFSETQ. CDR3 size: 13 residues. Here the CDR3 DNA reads TGCGCCAGCACGCAGGGGGCGGTCACTGAAGCTTTCTTT. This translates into CASTQGAVTEAFF.

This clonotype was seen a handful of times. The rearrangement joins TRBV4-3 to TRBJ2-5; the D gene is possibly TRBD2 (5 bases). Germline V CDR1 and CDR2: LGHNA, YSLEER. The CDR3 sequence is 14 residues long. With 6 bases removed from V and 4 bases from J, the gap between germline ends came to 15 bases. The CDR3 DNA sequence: TGCGCCAGCAGGACACGGGGAATTGGAGAGACCCAGTACTTC. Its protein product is CASRTRGIGETQYF.

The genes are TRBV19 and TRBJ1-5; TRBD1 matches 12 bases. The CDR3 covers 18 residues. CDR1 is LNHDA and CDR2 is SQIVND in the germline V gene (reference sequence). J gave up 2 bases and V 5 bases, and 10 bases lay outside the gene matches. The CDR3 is CASSLLGQGAFGNQPQHF. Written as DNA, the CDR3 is TGTGCCAGTAGTCTCCTGGGACAGGGGGCTTTTGGCAATCAGCCCCAGCATTTT.

The CDR3, as DNA: TGCGCCAGCAGTCAACATAACACAGATACGCAGTATTTT. Translation: CASSQHNTDTQYF. This chain connects TRBV4-3 to TRBJ2-3; D is unclear. V was cut by 6 bases and J by 2 bases, with 9 bases left in between. The CDR3 totals 13 residues. Germline V gene data show CDR1 as LGHNA and CDR2 as YSLEER.

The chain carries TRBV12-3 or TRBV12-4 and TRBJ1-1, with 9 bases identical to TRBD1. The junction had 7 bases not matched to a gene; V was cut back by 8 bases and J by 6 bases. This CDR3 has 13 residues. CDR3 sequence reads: CASGGTGFSEAFF. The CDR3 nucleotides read TGTGCCAGCGGCGGGACAGGGTTCTCTGAAGCTTTCTTT.

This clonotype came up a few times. CDR3 DNA: TGCGCCAGCAGCTTGTCCGCGACAGGGGGGGAGGATACGCAGTATTTT. This encodes CASSLSATGGEDTQYF. V is TRBV5-1 and J is TRBJ2-3; 9 bases align to TRBD1. There are 16 residues in the CDR3. CDR1 SGHRS and CDR2 YFSETQ come from the germline V gene. Unmatched junction bases numbered 9, after V lost 1 base and J lost 6 bases.

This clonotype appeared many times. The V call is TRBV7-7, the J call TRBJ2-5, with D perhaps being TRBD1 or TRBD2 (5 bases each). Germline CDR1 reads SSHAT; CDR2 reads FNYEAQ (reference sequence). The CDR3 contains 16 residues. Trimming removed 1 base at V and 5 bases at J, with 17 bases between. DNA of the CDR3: TGTGCCAGCAGCTTAGAGGTGCAGGGTGCGGGTGAGACCCAGTACTTC. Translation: CASSLEVQGAGETQYF.

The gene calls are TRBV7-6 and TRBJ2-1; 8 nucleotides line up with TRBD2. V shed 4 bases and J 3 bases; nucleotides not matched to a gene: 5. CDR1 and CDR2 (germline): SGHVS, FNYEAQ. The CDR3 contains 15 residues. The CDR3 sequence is CASSSAGTSYNEQFF. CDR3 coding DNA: TGTGCCAGCAGCTCCGCCGGGACTAGCTACAATGAGCAGTTCTTC. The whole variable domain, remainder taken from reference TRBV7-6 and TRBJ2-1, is GAGVSQSPRYKVTKRGQDVALRCDPISGHVSLYWYRQALGQGPEFLTYFNYEAQQDKSGLPNDRFSAERPEGSISTLTIQRTEQRDSAMYRCASSSAGTSYNEQFFGPGTRLTVL.

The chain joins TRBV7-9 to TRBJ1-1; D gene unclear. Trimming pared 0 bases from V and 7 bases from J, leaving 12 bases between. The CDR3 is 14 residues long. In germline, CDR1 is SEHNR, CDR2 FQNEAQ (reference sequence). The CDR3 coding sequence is TGTGCCAGCAGCTTAGCCGGTCGGGGAGTTGAAGCTTTCTTT. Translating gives CASSLAGRGVEAFF.

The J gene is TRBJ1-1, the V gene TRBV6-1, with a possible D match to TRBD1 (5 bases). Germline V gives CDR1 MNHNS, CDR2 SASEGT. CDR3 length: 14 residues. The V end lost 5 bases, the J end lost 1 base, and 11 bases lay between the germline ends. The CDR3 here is CASSPLGQNTEAFF. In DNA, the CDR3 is TGTGCCAGCAGTCCGCTAGGACAGAACACTGAAGCTTTCTTT.

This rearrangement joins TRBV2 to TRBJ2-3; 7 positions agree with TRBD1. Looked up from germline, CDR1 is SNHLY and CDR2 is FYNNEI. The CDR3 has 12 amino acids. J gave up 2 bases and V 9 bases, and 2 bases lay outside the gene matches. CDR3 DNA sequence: TGTGCCAGGGGGACAGACACAGATACGCAGTATTTT. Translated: CARGTDTDTQYF.

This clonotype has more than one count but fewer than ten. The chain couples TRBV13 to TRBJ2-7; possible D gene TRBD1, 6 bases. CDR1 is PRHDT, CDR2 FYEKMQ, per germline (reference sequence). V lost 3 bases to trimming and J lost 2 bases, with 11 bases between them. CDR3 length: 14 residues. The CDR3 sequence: CASSFDRNPYEQYF. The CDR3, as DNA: TGTGCCAGCAGCTTCGACAGGAACCCCTACGAGCAGTACTTC. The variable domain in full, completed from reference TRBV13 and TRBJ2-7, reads AAGVIQSPRHLIKEKRETATLKCYPIPRHDTVYWYQQGPGQDPQFLISFYEKMQSDKGSIPDRFSAQQFSDYHSELNMSSLELGDSALYFCASSFDRNPYEQYFGPGTRLTVT.

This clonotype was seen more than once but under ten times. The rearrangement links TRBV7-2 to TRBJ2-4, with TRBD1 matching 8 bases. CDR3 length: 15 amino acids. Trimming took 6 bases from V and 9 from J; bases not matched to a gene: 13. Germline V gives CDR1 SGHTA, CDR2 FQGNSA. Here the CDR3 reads CASSSQGGVRAIQYF. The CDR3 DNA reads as TGTGCCAGCAGTTCACAGGGGGGTGTCCGTGCCATTCAGTACTTC.